The clone carrying this T cell receptor (beta chain) was recorded many times. Total RNA (around 500 ng) served as template for TCR beta cDNA synthesis primed by a constant-region primer. ARM-PCR, slightly modified, supplied the TCR beta libraries through three nested multiplex PCR rounds. It was with TRBV1-TRBV30 forward primers and a C-beta reverse primer that the first two PCR rounds were run, at roughly 9 cycles each. TCRdb passed the multiplex PCR reads through MiXCR, listing each CDR3 protein once. The repertoire has around 330,000 distinct CDR3 sequences, around three fifths of them found once; the top ten carry approximately 9.4%. The data are from a study of tumor-infiltrating lymphocytes in primary liver carcinoma. It was unsorted whole blood that yielded blood RNA, and germline DNA was also extracted. A sample of 3.5 to 4 milliliters of peripheral blood was taken before surgery. The CDR3 loop spans 16 amino acids. Germline CDR1 SGHAT, CDR2 FQDESV (reference sequence). V lost 3 bases to trimming and J lost 1 base; unmatched junction nucleotides: 4.

The chain links TRBV11-1 to TRBJ2-3; 10 bases are a match to TRBD2. This sequence was found in a man aged 35 to 55 with primary liver carcinoma and hepatitis B virus infection. The source material was peripheral blood. As DNA, the CDR3 is TGTGCCAGCAGCTTCGGACTAGCGGCGGGCACAGATACGCAGTATTTT. Translating it yields CASSFGLAAGTDTQYF.